The clone carrying this T cell receptor beta chain ranks as medium-sized. The CDR3 consists of 14 residues. From germline, CDR1 is MNHNS and CDR2 SASEGT. Unmatched junction bases numbered 6, after V lost 1 base and J lost 7 bases. These data come from a study of CD4 and CD8 cells across lung adenocarcinoma regions. Samples came from patients with localized non-small cell lung adenocarcinoma. TCRdb re-called the PCR reads through MiXCR, storing one row per CDR3 protein. The repertoire holds under 30,000 distinct CDR3 sequences, 53% seen once, with more than 40% in the top ten. This chain connects TRBV6-1 to TRBJ1-2, with 7 bases that match TRBD1. Sequenced: CD8+ T cells from the center of a lung tumor. The TCR comes from a male donor with lung adenocarcinoma. The CD4 and CD8 labels of this study may be unreliable. CDR3 loop: CASSEGLTGIGYTF. In nucleotides, the CDR3 is TGTGCCAGCAGTGAAGGCTTGACAGGGATTGGCTACACCTTC.